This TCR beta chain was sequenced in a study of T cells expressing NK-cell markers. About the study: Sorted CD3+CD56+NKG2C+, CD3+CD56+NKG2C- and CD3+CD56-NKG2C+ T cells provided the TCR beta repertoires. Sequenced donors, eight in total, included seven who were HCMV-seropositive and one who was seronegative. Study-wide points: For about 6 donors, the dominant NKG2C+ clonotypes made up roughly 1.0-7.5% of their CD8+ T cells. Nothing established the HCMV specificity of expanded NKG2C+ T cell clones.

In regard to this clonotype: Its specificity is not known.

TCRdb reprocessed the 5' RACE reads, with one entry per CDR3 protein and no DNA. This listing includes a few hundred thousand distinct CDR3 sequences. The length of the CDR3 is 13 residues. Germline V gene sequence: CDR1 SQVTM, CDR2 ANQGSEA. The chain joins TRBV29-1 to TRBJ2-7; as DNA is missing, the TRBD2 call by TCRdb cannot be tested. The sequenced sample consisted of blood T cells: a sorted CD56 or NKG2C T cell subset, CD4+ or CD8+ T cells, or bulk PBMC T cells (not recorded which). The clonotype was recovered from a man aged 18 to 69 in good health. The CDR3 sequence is CSACTSGVTEQYF.